The 19 T cell receptor beta chains given below trace back to one sample, sequenced in a study of regulatory T cells in long-lasting Graves disease. Arm-PCR with iRepertoire HTBI primers amplified the CDR3 regions for these TCR beta libraries. TCRdb used MiXCR to reprocess the multiplex PCR reads, holding one entry per CDR3 protein. The sample holds about 530,000 distinct CDR3 sequences, about 15% seen once. Indicated time point: newly diagnosed GD, antithyroid drugs for less than 3 months. RNA from PBMCs was the source of the TCR library. The data were also submitted as part of a second study, on T cells in Graves' hyperthyroidism and ophthalmopathy.

The sample in question was peripheral blood mononuclear cells (PBMCs), obtained at new diagnosis, from a patient treated with antithyroid drugs. Every receptor here comes from a woman aged 35-65 years with Graves disease.

The sample holds many counts of this clonotype. The chain links TRBV7-2 to TRBJ1-3, with no clear D. This CDR3 is built from 15 residues. The germline CDR1 and CDR2 sequences are SGHTA and FQGNSA. Trimming removed 5 bases from V and 0 bases from J, with 11 bases in between. The CDR3 DNA reads TGTGCCAGCAGCGCGATGGGGTTCTCTGGAAACACCATATATTTT. Its protein is CASSAMGFSGNTIYF.

This clonotype was picked up many times. This chain joins TRBV12-3 or TRBV12-4 and TRBJ1-1; a weak D match, TRBD1 (5 bases). CDR3 length: 14 residues. The V end lost 5 bases, the J end lost 1 base, and 11 bases lay between the germline ends. CDR3 region: CASSSGGTNTEAFF. The DNA of the CDR3 is TGTGCCAGCAGTAGTGGGGGGACGAACACTGAAGCTTTCTTT.

This clonotype has more than one count but fewer than ten. This could be a read error, since a much larger clone is one nucleotide away. V gene TRBV3-1 combines with J gene TRBJ2-1, with D perhaps TRBD1 (5 bases). Germline V gene sequence: CDR1 LGHDT, CDR2 YNNKEL (reference sequence). The CDR3 length is 12 residues. The V end lost 8 bases, the J end lost 5 bases, and 10 bases lay between the germline ends. The CDR3 sequence is CASGAENNEQFF. CDR3 coding DNA: TGTGCCAGCGGGGCAGAGAACAATGAGCAGTTCTTC.

This clonotype was seen many times. The chain has TRBV20-1 and TRBJ1-5, with TRBD1 matching over 9 bases. The V and J ends lost 0 bases and 5 bases, in that order; junction bases with no gene match: 2. This CDR3 is built from 14 residues. Germline CDR1 is DFQATT and CDR2 is SNEGSKA (reference sequence). CDR3 nucleotides: TGCAGTGCTAGAGAGGGACAGGGCGATCAGCCCCAGCATTTT. This gives the protein CSAREGQGDQPQHF.

This clonotype was counted many times. The V call is TRBV5-5, the J call TRBJ1-2; tentatively, D is TRBD1 (5 bases). Germline values: CDR1 SGHKS, CDR2 YYEKEE (reference sequence). CDR3 length equals 14 residues. Trimming stripped 4 bases from V and 5 bases from J, with 15 bases between. CDR3 sequence (DNA): TGTGCCAGCAGCCGGCGGGTGGGGGAATATGGCTACACCTTC. Amino acid sequence: CASSRRVGEYGYTF.

This clonotype was recorded at least ten times. The chain links TRBV11-2 to TRBJ1-1; D unresolved. This CDR3 contains 15 residues. Between the trimmed V and J ends, which lost 1 base and 4 bases, there was a span of 13 bases. Germline V lookup: CDR1 SGHAT, CDR2 FQNNGV. The CDR3 nucleotides are TGTGCCAGCAGCTTAGGGCGGGTTCGTAGCACTGAAGCTTTCTTT. Its translation: CASSLGRVRSTEAFF. The full variable domain, rest sourced from reference TRBV11-2 and TRBJ1-1, is EAGVAQSPRYKIIEKRQSVAFWCNPISGHATLYWYQQILGQGPKLLIQFQNNGVVDDSQLPKDRFSAERLKGVDSTLKIQPAKLEDSAVYLCASSLGRVRSTEAFFGQGTRLTVV.

This clonotype came up many times. The genes are TRBV11-2 and TRBJ1-2; D is ambiguous. The CDR3 is 13 amino acids. The V end was cut by 5 bases, the J end by 4 bases, with 11 bases between. The germline CDR1 and CDR2 sequences are SGHAT and FQNNGV. The chain's CDR3 is CASSKRPGYGYTF. CDR3 nucleotides: TGTGCCAGCAGCAAGAGGCCCGGCTATGGCTACACCTTC.

This chain uses TRBV20-1 with TRBJ1-3; TRBD1 is a possible D gene (6 bases). The CDR3 is 14 amino acids. V gave up 4 bases and J gave up 1 base, with 11 bases separating them. CDR1 DFQATT and CDR2 SNEGSKA come from the germline V gene (reference sequence). The CDR3 protein is CSAMYRESGNTIYF. CDR3 DNA: TGCAGTGCTATGTACAGGGAATCTGGAAACACCATATATTTT.

Note on this clonotype: A much larger clone sits a single nucleotide away, making a read error possible. Here the CDR3 omits its conserved ending phenylalanine or tryptophan, so a read error is the likely source. The V and J genes are TRBV20-1 and TRBJ1-5; perhaps TRBD1 as D (5 bases). The V gene's germline CDR1 is DFQATT and CDR2 SNEGSKA (reference sequence). V was trimmed by 3 bases and J by 7 bases, leaving 16 bases between them. There are 14 residues in the CDR3. CDR3 loop: CSASRTGGGQPQHS. The CDR3 bases are TGCAGTGCTAGTCGCACGGGGGGAGGCCAGCCCCAGCATTCT.

This clonotype has a count of ten or more. The V and J genes are TRBV18 and TRBJ1-5; D gene uncertain. Germline CDR1 reads KGHSH; CDR2 reads LQKENI. Deletions cut 2 bases from V and 7 bases from J, with 18 bases between. The CDR3 loop spans 16 amino acids. The chain's CDR3 is CASSPTFDGEGQPQHF. CDR3 bases: TGTGCCAGCTCACCAACATTTGATGGGGAGGGCCAGCCCCAGCATTTT.

Only a few counts were recorded for this clonotype. The gene calls are TRBV30 and TRBJ1-1; D possibly corresponds to TRBD1 (5 bases). V was pared by 3 bases and J by 7 bases, with 9 bases between. This CDR3 has 11 amino acids. The germline V gene has CDR1 GTSNPN and CDR2 SVGIG (reference sequence). The CDR3 region has the DNA TGTGCCTGGAGACGGGGGTTTGAAGCTTTCTTT. Translated: CAWRRGFEAFF.

This clonotype was detected ten times or more. V gene TRBV6-1 combines with J gene TRBJ2-5; D might be TRBD2 (5 bases). CDR3 length: 13 amino acids. V was clipped by 1 base and J by 5 bases, with 8 bases between them. Germline values: CDR1 MNHNS, CDR2 SASEGT. The DNA of the CDR3 is TGTGCCAGCAGTGAAGTGAGGGAGGAGACCCAGTACTTC. As protein: CASSEVREETQYF.

As for this clonotype: A much larger clone lies a single base off, so this may be a read error. The chain links TRBV12-3 or TRBV12-4 to TRBJ2-7, with 8 bases fitting TRBD1. The CDR3 extends over 13 amino acids. V lost 6 bases and J lost 3; bases outside the gene matches: 4. CDR3: CASSRTGYYEQYF. Here the CDR3 DNA reads TGTGCCAGCAGCCGGACAGGGTACTACGAGCAGTACTTC.

Points on this clonotype: A single base separates this from a much larger clone, so it may be a read error. The chain carries TRBV5-1 and TRBJ2-2; D might be TRBD1 (5 bases). CDR1 is SGHRS and CDR2 is YFSETQ in the germline V gene. The CDR3 consists of 16 residues. CDR3 in amino acids: CASGLDTRATTGELFF. The CDR3 bases are TGCGCCAGCGGCTTGGATACCAGGGCGACCACCGGGGAGCTGTTTTTT.

This clonotype was found many times. V is TRBV6-2 or TRBV6-3 and J is TRBJ2-7; no definite D call. The CDR3 loop spans 12 amino acids. CDR1 MNHEY and CDR2 SVGEGT come from the germline V gene. Trimming stripped 8 bases from V and 0 bases from J, with 8 bases between. CDR3 DNA: TGTGCCAGCGCGCTGAGCTCCTACGAGCAGTACTTC. This translates into CASALSSYEQYF.

This chain links TRBV20-1 with TRBJ1-2; maybe TRBD1 (5 bases). V was cut by 2 bases and J by 3 bases, with 10 bases left in between. In germline, CDR1 is DFQATT, CDR2 SNEGSKA (reference sequence). The CDR3 consists of 13 residues. The CDR3 spells CSARSMGDYGYTF. As DNA, the CDR3 is TGCAGTGCTAGATCTATGGGGGACTATGGCTACACCTTC.

This clonotype was seen ten or more times. V usage is TRBV28 and J usage is TRBJ2-5, with 8 bases matching TRBD1. Germline loops: CDR1 MDHEN, CDR2 SYDVKM. V trimming: 10 bases; J trimming: 5 bases; junction bases outside the gene matches: 9. The CDR3 has 13 residues. This CDR3 reads CATRGQGSETQYF. The DNA of the CDR3 is TGTGCCACCAGAGGACAGGGATCCGAGACCCAGTACTTC.

This clonotype was picked up many times. J is TRBJ1-1 and V is TRBV5-1; perhaps TRBD1 as D (5 bases). In germline, CDR1 is SGHRS, CDR2 YFSETQ. CDR3 size: 11 residues. The V and J ends lost 4 bases and 8 bases respectively, with 9 bases between them. The CDR3 here is CASSLNREAFF. The CDR3, as DNA: TGCGCCAGCAGCCTTAACAGGGAAGCTTTCTTT.

This clonotype has just a few counts. This chain's CDR3 is CASSDPGPERDTQYF. The DNA for the CDR3 is TGCGCCAGCAGCGATCCGGGACCAGAGAGGGATACGCAGTATTTT. The rearrangement joins TRBV5-1 to TRBJ2-3; D may match TRBD1 or TRBD2 (5 bases each). Germline-derived CDR1 and CDR2 are SGHRS and YFSETQ. V was cut by 4 bases and J by 6 bases, with 18 bases left in between. This CDR3 is built from 15 residues.